This T cell receptor (beta chain) was observed in a study of shared clonotypes between healthy human individuals. General study points: Naive CD4 clonotypes overlapped across several donors at about 5%.

CD45RO-negative, CCR7-selected cells formed the naive CD8 fraction, which excluded terminally differentiated effector memory CD45RA+ cells. The CDR3 contains 13 residues. Trimming shortened V by 3 bases and J by 4 bases, and 9 bases separated the two germline ends. CDR1 and CDR2 from the germline V gene are MGHDK and SYGVNS. The repertoire was sequenced with immunoSEQ multiplex PCR; TCRdb's copy has only in-frame clones and lacks some. Of about 2.2 million clones listed, 93% are singletons. On this clone itself: Its antigen is not identified.

J is TRBJ1-1 and V is TRBV25-1; D may be TRBD1 (5 bases). This sequence was found in a man between 18 and 29 years old in good health. Some clones in this sample may be carry-over from other donors' samples. The source material was naive CD8+ T cells from PBMCs. Here the CDR3 DNA reads TGTGCCAGCAGTGAGGGCAGGGTCACTGAAGCTTTCTTT. Translation gives CASSEGRVTEAFF.